Following are 10 T cell receptor beta chains from one sample sequenced in a study of naive and memory T cell subsets. For blood and skin samples, reverse transcription used TCR alpha and beta constant primers. TCRdb processed the 5' RACE reads anew with MiXCR; each CDR3 protein has one entry. The table includes some 22,000 distinct CDR3 sequences, 4.2% detected once. Whole blood, 2.5 ml, came from adult healthy volunteers. The receptors originated from a male donor in good health.

This clonotype was counted ten times or more. This rearrangement joins TRBV7-9 to TRBJ2-3; D call uncertain. Trimming removed 5 bases from V and 4 bases from J, with 13 bases in between. Looked up from germline, CDR1 is SEHNR and CDR2 is FQNEAQ (reference sequence). The CDR3 covers 14 residues. The CDR3 DNA reads as TGTGCCAGCAGCCCTAGACCATCCGCAGATACGCAGTATTTT. Its translation: CASSPRPSADTQYF.

The sample holds many counts of this clonotype. J is TRBJ2-3 and V is TRBV27; possible D gene TRBD1, 5 bases. V lost 3 bases and J 6 bases, leaving 13 bases between the germline ends. Germline V gene lookup returns CDR1 MNHEY and CDR2 SMNVEV (reference sequence). This CDR3 has 14 amino acids. The CDR3 sequence is CASSLGGRADTQYF. In DNA, the CDR3 is TGTGCCAGCAGTTTGGGCGGCAGGGCTGATACGCAGTATTTT.

This clonotype was observed at least ten times. The rearrangement links TRBV9 to TRBJ2-1; D may be TRBD2 (5 bases). The ends were cut back, 2 bases at V and 9 bases at J, with 12 bases in the middle. Germline CDR1 is SGDLS and CDR2 is YYNGEE. The CDR3 runs to 13 residues. CDR3 in DNA: TGTGCCAGCAGCGTGGGTCAGGCGGGTGAGCAGTTCTTC. The encoded protein is CASSVGQAGEQFF.

This clonotype has at least ten counts. The chain recombines TRBV5-6 with TRBJ2-1; possibly TRBD2 for D (5 bases). This CDR3 region has 12 residues. Germline CDR1 and CDR2: SGHDT and YYEEEE. Trimming removed 4 bases from V and 9 bases from J, with 11 bases in between. CDR3 region: CASSPWTGEQFF. In nucleotides, the CDR3 is TGTGCCAGCAGCCCGTGGACTGGTGAGCAGTTCTTC.

Many counts were recorded for this clonotype. The J gene is TRBJ2-3, the V gene TRBV14; D unclear. Per germline, CDR1 SGHDN and CDR2 FVKESK. V gave up 1 base and J gave up 5 bases, with 1 base separating them. This CDR3 is built from 11 residues. The CDR3 is CASSQGDTQYF. CDR3 coding DNA: TGTGCCAGCAGCCAAGGAGATACGCAGTATTTT. Variable domain in full (rest from reference TRBV14 and TRBJ2-3): EAGVTQFPSHSVIEKGQTVTLRCDPISGHDNLYWYRRVMGKEIKFLLHFVKESKQDESGMPNNRFLAERTGGTYSTLKVQPAELEDSGVYFCASSQGDTQYFGPGTRLTVL.

The V and J genes are TRBV9 and TRBJ2-7; 8 bases are shared with TRBD1. V was pared by 0 bases and J by 6 bases, with 2 bases of the junction left unmatched. CDR3 size: 13 residues. From germline, CDR1 is SGDLS and CDR2 YYNGEE. CDR3 nucleotides: TGTGCCAGCAGCGTAGCAGGGGGCGGCGAGCAGTACTTC. Protein sequence: CASSVAGGGEQYF.

This clonotype was detected ten times or more. This chain connects TRBV29-1 to TRBJ2-5; D is possibly TRBD2 (7 bases). The CDR3 spans 15 residues. The germline V gene has CDR1 SQVTM and CDR2 ANQGSEA. V was cut by 0 bases and J by 4 bases, with 15 bases left in between. CDR3 nucleotides: TGCAGCGTTGAAGAATGGCAGGGGAGGGCAGAGACCCAGTACTTC. It yields the protein CSVEEWQGRAETQYF.

This clonotype was observed at least ten times. The CDR3 DNA reads as TGTGCCAGCAGCCAGGGACAGGGAAGACTAGCCAAAAACATTCAGTACTTC. Translating it yields CASSQGQGRLAKNIQYF. The chain combines TRBV14 with TRBJ2-4; the match to TRBD1 covers 9 bases. Unmatched junction bases numbered 6, after V lost 3 bases and J lost 0 bases. Germline values: CDR1 SGHDN, CDR2 FVKESK. The CDR3 has 17 amino acids.

Ten or more counts support this clonotype. The chain couples TRBV13 to TRBJ2-3; D ambiguous. The germline V gene encodes CDR1 PRHDT and CDR2 FYEKMQ (reference sequence). This CDR3 contains 17 residues. V was cut by 3 bases and J by 1 base, with 17 bases left in between. DNA of the CDR3: TGTGCCAGCAGCTTGGGGAACTTCATTTCACGCACAGATACGCAGTATTTT. Translation gives CASSLGNFISRTDTQYF.

By sample share, this clonotype is medium-sized (0.01 to 0.1%). The chain uses TRBV4-2 and TRBJ2-1; D not resolved. The CDR3 consists of 14 residues. V gave up 0 bases and J gave up 10 bases, with 13 bases separating them. Looked up from germline, CDR1 is LGHNA and CDR2 is YNFKEQ. CDR3 sequence reads: CASSQDLDSPEQFF. The CDR3 DNA is TGTGCCAGCAGCCAAGATCTAGATTCACCCGAGCAGTTCTTC.